This TCR beta chain was found in a study of blood T cell repertoires in COVID-19. Study-level background: Sources were T cells, B-cell-depleted T cells, or PBMCs; the material itself was cDNA or gDNA.

The CDR3 sequence is 16 residues long. Trimming left V 4 bases short and J 0 bases short, with 13 bases between. Germline assignment: CDR1 KGHSH and CDR2 LQKENI. Only in-frame clones appear in the TCRdb table, and some are missing; sequencing was by immunoSEQ multiplex PCR. In the table there are some 100,000 clones, roughly 80% of which are singletons. J is TRBJ2-1 and V is TRBV18; D possibly corresponds to TRBD2 (6 bases). Sequences were obtained from peripheral blood. The clonotype originates from a human donor in a cohort sampled during active or convalescent COVID-19. The CDR3: CASSRAGGLSYNEQFF. DNA for the CDR3: TGTGCCAGCTCACGGGCCGGGGGTCTCTCCTACAATGAGCAGTTCTTC.